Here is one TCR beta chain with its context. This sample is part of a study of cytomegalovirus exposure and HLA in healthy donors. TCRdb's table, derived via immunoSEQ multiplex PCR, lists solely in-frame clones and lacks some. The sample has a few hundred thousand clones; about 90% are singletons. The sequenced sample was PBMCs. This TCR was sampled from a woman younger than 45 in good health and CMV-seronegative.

Here the CDR3 reads CASSQDQKRTDTQYF. CDR3 nucleotide sequence: TGCGCCAGCAGCCAAGACCAGAAACGCACAGATACGCAGTATTTT. This sequence joins TRBV4-3 and TRBJ2-3, with unresolved D. The V gene's germline CDR1 is LGHNA and CDR2 YSLEER. The CDR3 has 15 amino acids. The V end lost 0 bases, the J end lost 1 base, and 8 bases lay between the germline ends.